A selection of T cell receptor beta chains follows, all from one sample in a study of T cells in Graves' hyperthyroidism and ophthalmopathy. MiXCR, applied by TCRdb to the multiplex PCR reads, yields one record per CDR3 protein. The sample has 600,000 or so distinct CDR3 sequences; approximately 15% are singletons. Specimen: blood. These receptors were taken from a woman aged 45-60 years with Graves' ophthalmopathy. Each CDR3 is given with its conserved first and last residue. D genes are given only for firm matches. Where a row states a size, it is once, few, many or the class of an expanded clone; other rows omit it.

CDR3 protein: CASSPKEQETQYF
V gene: TRBV13
J gene: TRBJ2-5
clone size: few
D gene: -

CDR3 protein: CSAWTSESTDTQYF
V gene: TRBV20-1
J gene: TRBJ2-3
clone size: many
D gene: TRBD2

CDR3 protein: CASITRRQGFGNTEAFF
V gene: TRBV14
J gene: TRBJ1-1
clone size: -
D gene: TRBD1

CDR3 protein: CASSEGRLAGGGEETQYF
V gene: TRBV6-1
J gene: TRBJ2-5
clone size: many
D gene: TRBD2

CDR3 protein: CASRTGTGQTNEKLFF
V gene: TRBV6-1
J gene: TRBJ1-4
clone size: few
D gene: TRBD1

CDR3 protein: CATSSSGTDTQYF
V gene: TRBV15
J gene: TRBJ2-3
clone size: few
D gene: -

CDR3 protein: CATSPSGSPYNEQFF
V gene: TRBV24-1
J gene: TRBJ2-1
clone size: many
D gene: TRBD2

CDR3 protein: CATSDFGGNEQFF
V gene: TRBV24-1
J gene: TRBJ2-1
clone size: -
D gene: -

CDR3 protein: CSVTQGVNTEAFF
V gene: TRBV29-1
J gene: TRBJ1-1
clone size: many
D gene: TRBD1

CDR3 protein: CASSLNFGPYNEQFF
V gene: TRBV7-2
J gene: TRBJ2-1
clone size: many
D gene: -

CDR3 protein: CASSLFPGNQPQHF
V gene: TRBV7-9
J gene: TRBJ1-5
clone size: many
D gene: -

CDR3 protein: CASSANQETQYF
V gene: TRBV19
J gene: TRBJ2-5
clone size: few
D gene: -

CDR3 protein: CASSLGGTGGNTEAFF
V gene: TRBV28
J gene: TRBJ1-1
clone size: many
D gene: TRBD1

CDR3 protein: CSARDKGLAGLGIYNEQFF
V gene: TRBV20-1
J gene: TRBJ2-1
clone size: few
D gene: TRBD2

CDR3 protein: CSVEDTVYRMGYTF
V gene: TRBV29-1
J gene: TRBJ1-2
clone size: -
D gene: -

CDR3 protein: CASSQGGAGKRDTQYF
V gene: TRBV4-2
J gene: TRBJ2-3
clone size: -
D gene: -

CDR3 protein: CASSYSGTSSTDTQYF
V gene: TRBV6-5
J gene: TRBJ2-3
clone size: -
D gene: TRBD2

CDR3 protein: CASSLYHEQFF
V gene: TRBV11-2
J gene: TRBJ2-1
clone size: many
D gene: -

CDR3 protein: CASSMDRHNEQFF
V gene: TRBV11-2
J gene: TRBJ2-1
clone size: few
D gene: -

CDR3 protein: CASSLLGLAGTSTYEQYF
V gene: TRBV28
J gene: TRBJ2-7
clone size: many
D gene: TRBD2

CDR3 protein: CASSAGTSGYNEQLF
V gene: TRBV27
J gene: TRBJ2-1
clone size: -
D gene: -

CDR3 protein: CASSQDRRTPTTDTQYF
V gene: TRBV4-3
J gene: TRBJ2-3
clone size: many
D gene: -

CDR3 protein: CSAGPEGPHEQFF
V gene: TRBV20-1
J gene: TRBJ2-1
clone size: many
D gene: -

CDR3 protein: CSARARDKSYYGYTF
V gene: TRBV20-1
J gene: TRBJ1-2
clone size: few
D gene: -

CDR3 protein: CATSREGGAVSKAFF
V gene: TRBV15
J gene: TRBJ1-1
clone size: -
D gene: -

CDR3 protein: CASSIARAGQQETQYF
V gene: TRBV19
J gene: TRBJ2-5
clone size: few
D gene: -

CDR3 protein: CASSASTGLGQETQYF
V gene: TRBV7-2
J gene: TRBJ2-5
clone size: many
D gene: -

CDR3 protein: CATSRDPKPRGDEQFF
V gene: TRBV15
J gene: TRBJ2-1
clone size: -
D gene: -

CDR3 protein: CSVRGLLLDEQFF
V gene: TRBV29-1
J gene: TRBJ2-1
clone size: few
D gene: -